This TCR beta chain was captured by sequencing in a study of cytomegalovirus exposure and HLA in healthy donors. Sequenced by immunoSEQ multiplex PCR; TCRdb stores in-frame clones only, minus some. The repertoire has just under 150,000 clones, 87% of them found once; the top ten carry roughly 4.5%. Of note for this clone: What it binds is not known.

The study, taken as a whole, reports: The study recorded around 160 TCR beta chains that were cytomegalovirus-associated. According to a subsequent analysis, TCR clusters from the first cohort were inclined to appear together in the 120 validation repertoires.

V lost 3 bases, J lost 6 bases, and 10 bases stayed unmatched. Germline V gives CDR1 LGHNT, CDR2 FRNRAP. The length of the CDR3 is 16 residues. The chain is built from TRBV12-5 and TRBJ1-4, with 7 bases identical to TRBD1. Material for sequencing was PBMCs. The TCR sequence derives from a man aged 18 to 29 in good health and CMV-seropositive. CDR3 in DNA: TGTGCTAGTGGTTTATACCCGACAGGGCTTGATGAAAAACTGTTTTTT. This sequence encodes CASGLYPTGLDEKLFF.